This entry lists 5 T cell receptor beta chains sequenced from one sample in a study of cytomegalovirus exposure and HLA in healthy donors (TCRdb year 2017). Libraries came from the immunoSEQ multiplex PCR assay. For the multiplex PCR, a mixture combining 60 forward primers for TCR Vbeta segments and 13 reverse primers for TCR Jbeta segments was used. What TCRdb holds here is the immuneACCESS table cut down to in-frame rearrangements. Part of the clones is not present; checked against another copy, under half of the missing clones reflect an unresolved V gene, and the others are unexplained. The sample table contains around 53,000 clones; only one count was recorded for 70% to 85% of them. Roughly 1.6% of the sample comes from the top ten. Specimen: PBMCs. These receptors were obtained from a man in his thirties or forties in good health and CMV-seronegative.

The DNA of the CDR3 is TGTGCCAGCAGCTTGGGGGACAGGGTTGAAAAAGCTTTCTTT. It translates to CASSLGDRVEKAFF. The chain couples TRBV5-6 to TRBJ1-1; 9 nucleotides match TRBD1. J lost 9 bases, V lost 0 bases, and 6 bases had no gene match. The CDR3 consists of 14 residues. Germline values: CDR1 SGHDT, CDR2 YYEEEE.

V usage is TRBV4-1 and J usage is TRBJ2-7; 7 nucleotides agree with TRBD1. Germline V CDR1 and CDR2: MGHRA, YSYEKL. V lost 2 bases and J lost 7; bases outside the gene matches: 5. The CDR3 runs 13 residues. Here the CDR3 DNA reads TGCGCCAGCAGCCAACCAGGGGGTTGGGAGCAGTACTTC. This sequence encodes CASSQPGGWEQYF.

The chain has TRBV29-1 and TRBJ2-5; 9 bases are shared with TRBD1. The CDR3 has 17 amino acids. With V trimmed by 4 bases and J by 5 bases, 17 bases remained unmatched. Germline V gene sequence: CDR1 SQVTM, CDR2 ANQGSEA. The CDR3 sequence is CSVGGVAQGAFLETQYF. The DNA of the CDR3 is TGCAGCGTTGGGGGGGTGGCACAGGGGGCGTTTTTGGAGACCCAGTACTTC.

V is TRBV5-1 and J is TRBJ2-1; 9 bases agree with TRBD2. Looked up from germline, CDR1 is SGHRS and CDR2 is YFSETQ. J lost 8 bases, V lost 1 base, and 16 bases had no gene match. The CDR3 sequence is 18 residues long. The CDR3 nucleotides read TGCGCCAGCAGCTTGTTGGGGATGGGCGGGGGGGCCATGTATGAGCAGTTCTTC. This gives the protein CASSLLGMGGGAMYEQFF.

The V call is TRBV5-6, the J call TRBJ2-1, with 7 bases that match TRBD1. Germline V gives CDR1 SGHDT, CDR2 YYEEEE. The CDR3 runs to 15 residues. V trimming: 4 bases; J trimming: 5 bases; junction bases outside the gene matches: 9. CDR3 sequence: CASSDLGQVDNEQFF. The CDR3 coding sequence is TGTGCCAGCAGCGACCTTGGACAGGTAGACAATGAGCAGTTCTTC.